This record concerns one T cell receptor beta chain sequence. Its antigen is still unknown. No much larger clone exists at a distance of one base, and base qualities are not known. CDR1 and CDR2 are drawn from the germline V gene (reference sequence): SGHNT, YYREEE. Trimming removed 0 bases from V and 9 bases from J, leaving 10 bases between the germline ends. The CDR3 covers 12 residues, taking in both the cysteine and the phenylalanine. CDR3 DNA only is kept here, 36 bases in frame from base 1. The data were obtained in a study of Tregs in tolerant kidney transplant recipients (dated by TCRdb to the late 2010s). About the study as a whole: Additional Treg samples were obtained from a roughly 3-day mixed lymphocyte reaction with belatacept, in some cases followed by an approximately five-day donor restimulation, before recipient CD4+CD25+CD127- cells were sorted. During sorting of primary belatacept mixed lymphocyte reaction cultures, recipient cells were distinguished from donor cells with antibodies. TCRbeta sequencing was used in the study to identify donor-specific regulatory T cells before combined kidney and bone marrow transplantation, and the identified cells were then tracked after transplant. In 3 healthy controls, several methods of expanding Tregs specific for an allogeneic donor were compared by TCRbeta repertoire sequencing.

For TCRbeta CDR3 sequencing, genomic DNA was extracted from sorted cells using the QIAGEN DNeasy Blood and Tissue Kit. High-throughput TCRbeta CDR3 sequencing, which included PCR amplification with bias correction and internal controls, was done commercially through immunoSEQ. Under the source paper's analysis protocol: Unique productive TCRbeta sequences were defined by CDR3 nucleotide sequence where primers matched, otherwise by CDR3 amino acid sequence with Vbeta and Jbeta genes. A sequence was defined as donor-reactive if the sequence was expanded at least 5-fold in CFSE-low cells compared with unstimulated cells and had a frequency of at least 0.01% in CFSE-low cells. Jensen-Shannon divergence, calculated on the top 100 TCRbeta sequences ranked by frequency, was used to quantify repertoire divergence. For samples with multiple sequencing runs, sorting error was corrected separately for each run before the runs were pooled. The table was pulled from immuneACCESS by TCRdb, which kept in-frame rearrangements only. Such tables lose some clones; where checked, under half of the loss comes from unresolved V genes, and the rest has no known cause. That table gives V, J and clone size, and the DNA gave D and trimming. The sample contains fewer than 45,000 clones, around 95% of them found a single time. The ten largest clones represent 0.3% to 0.4% of the sample.

Blood from healthy controls was obtained either from healthy volunteers or as purchased buffy coats. Healthy control blood was processed by Ficoll density gradient to PBMCs and cryopreserved; patient PBMCs were collected before and after transplant. Study-level results and caveats: The most biologically relevant and donor-specific TCRbeta repertoire appeared to be identified by expanding Tregs with activated donor B cells. Biological reproducibility was not examined directly, but technical replication error appeared to be minimal. The study was limited by small patient numbers, and the findings need validation in larger populations and under other immunosuppression protocols.

The chain uses TRBV5-4 and TRBJ2-7, with TRBD2 tentatively as D gene (6 bases match). Sequences were obtained from Tregs from blood cultured with allogeneic cells. The receptor comes from a human donor in good health. The CDR3 in this case is CASSLDIAVQYF. The sequenced DNA is TGTGCCAGCAGCTTGGATATAGCGGTGCAGTACTTC.